One T cell receptor (beta chain) is described in this entry. The antigen remains unidentified. There are 15 residues in the CDR3. CDR1 MGHRA and CDR2 YSYEKL come from the germline V gene. The V end was cut by 1 base, the J end by 3 bases, with 12 bases between. The repertoire was sequenced with immunoSEQ multiplex PCR; TCRdb's copy has only in-frame clones and lacks some. This repertoire shows 30,000 to 45,000 clones, more than 85% found once; its top ten account for approximately 2.4%. This record comes from a study of OX40 agonist ivuxolimab in advanced cancers. About the study: Ivuxolimab, which is an agonistic anti-OX40 (CD134) antibody, was administered to the patients. Enrolled patients in dose escalation had cancers that were hepatocellular carcinoma, melanoma, renal cell or head and neck cancer. Prior checkpoint blockade (anti-PD-1, anti-PD-L1 or anti-CTLA-4) was permitted; around 40% had it.

Notes on the study in general: At 0.1 to 3.0 mg/kg and by week 6, CD4+ and CD8+ T cells in the blood had expanded clonally.

V and J are TRBV4-1 and TRBJ1-2; D possibly corresponds to TRBD1 (6 bases). This TCR was sampled from an adult with an advanced solid tumor such as melanoma, head and neck, liver or kidney cancer. The sample consisted of CD4+ or CD8+ T cells sorted from blood, taken in a trial of the OX40 agonist ivuxolimab. This chain's CDR3 is CASSQVPGVDYGYTF. CDR3 nucleotide sequence: TGCGCCAGCAGCCAAGTCCCAGGGGTCGACTATGGCTACACCTTC.